The rows below give T cell receptor beta chains drawn from one sample of a study of cytomegalovirus exposure and HLA in healthy donors. Sequencing was performed with immunoSEQ multiplex PCR; in TCRdb, only in-frame clones are kept and a portion is missing. The data hold 120,000 to 150,000 clones, with roughly 80% observed a single time. The source material was PBMCs. Receptors were obtained from a woman in her forties or fifties in good health and CMV-seropositive. CDR3s include the opening cysteine and the closing phenylalanine or tryptophan. The D gene is left open where the match is weak. Clone sizes are given selectively: once, few, many, or a class where the clone is expanded.

J gene: TRBJ2-1
clone size: NA
V gene: TRBV25-1
D gene: TRBD1
CDR3 DNA: TGTGCCAGCCGCGGGACAGGGTACAATGAGCAGTTCTTC
CDR3 protein: CASRGTGYNEQFF

J gene: TRBJ1-4
clone size: NA
V gene: TRBV2
D gene: TRBD1
CDR3 DNA: TGTGCCAGCAGGAGGGACAGGGGATTTACTAATGAAAAACTGTTTTTT
CDR3 protein: CASRRDRGFTNEKLFF

J gene: TRBJ1-2
clone size: NA
V gene: TRBV18
D gene: TRBD1
CDR3 DNA: TGTGCCAGCTCACCCACCGGGACAGGGTACTATGGCTACACCTTC
CDR3 protein: CASSPTGTGYYGYTF

J gene: TRBJ2-7
clone size: NA
V gene: TRBV11-3
D gene: TRBD1
CDR3 DNA: TGTGCCAGCAGCTTAGGTTCAGGGGGTAACTACGAGCAGTACTTC
CDR3 protein: CASSLGSGGNYEQYF

J gene: TRBJ2-7
clone size: NA
V gene: TRBV28
D gene: NA
CDR3 DNA: TGTGCCAGCAAAGGCGGCTACGAGCAGTACTTC
CDR3 protein: CASKGGYEQYF

J gene: TRBJ2-7
clone size: NA
V gene: TRBV7-3
D gene: NA
CDR3 DNA: TGTGCCAGCAGCTCCCAGGTTTCCTACGAGCAGTACTTC
CDR3 protein: CASSSQVSYEQYF

J gene: TRBJ1-2
clone size: NA
V gene: TRBV6-1
D gene: NA
CDR3 DNA: TGTGCCAGCCACGGGAGGGTCTATGGCTACACCTTC
CDR3 protein: CASHGRVYGYTF

J gene: TRBJ1-2
clone size: NA
V gene: TRBV7-3
D gene: NA
CDR3 DNA: TGTGCCAGCAGCTTACAGGGAGGGGATGGCTACACCTTC
CDR3 protein: CASSLQGGDGYTF

J gene: TRBJ1-5
clone size: NA
V gene: TRBV4-1
D gene: TRBD1
CDR3 DNA: TGCGCCAGCAGCCAAGGGGGACAGGGGTGGAATCAGCCCCAGCATTTT
CDR3 protein: CASSQGGQGWNQPQHF

J gene: TRBJ1-5
clone size: NA
V gene: TRBV29-1
D gene: NA
CDR3 DNA: TGCAGCGTAAGTTCCGGGGTGGGTCAGCCCCAGCATTTT
CDR3 protein: CSVSSGVGQPQHF

J gene: TRBJ1-6
clone size: NA
V gene: TRBV19
D gene: NA
CDR3 DNA: TGTGCCAGTAGTGACACAGGGTCAAGCTCCTATAATTCACCCCTCCACTTT
CDR3 protein: CASSDTGSSSYNSPLHF

J gene: TRBJ2-2
clone size: NA
V gene: TRBV7-2
D gene: NA
CDR3 DNA: TGTGCCAGCAGCTTAGGACTTCTTCCCGGGGAGCTGTTTTTT
CDR3 protein: CASSLGLLPGELFF

J gene: TRBJ1-2
clone size: NA
V gene: TRBV5-6
D gene: TRBD1
CDR3 DNA: TGTGCCAGCAGCCGCGCAGGGACAGGGGGCTTTCCTAACTATGGCTACACCTTC
CDR3 protein: CASSRAGTGGFPNYGYTF

J gene: TRBJ1-3
clone size: NA
V gene: TRBV11-2
D gene: NA
CDR3 DNA: TGTGCCAGCAGCTTAGCACTGGGGACATCCTCTGGAAACACCATATATTTT
CDR3 protein: CASSLALGTSSGNTIYF

J gene: TRBJ2-3
clone size: NA
V gene: TRBV11-2
D gene: TRBD1
CDR3 DNA: TGTGCCAGCAGCTCACTCAGACAGGGAGATACGCAGTATTTT
CDR3 protein: CASSSLRQGDTQYF

J gene: TRBJ2-5
clone size: NA
V gene: TRBV27
D gene: TRBD2
CDR3 DNA: TGTGCCAGCTCCACATGGGCACTAGCGGGGCCAGGGACCCAGTACTTC
CDR3 protein: CASSTWALAGPGTQYF

J gene: TRBJ1-3
clone size: few
V gene: TRBV6-5
D gene: NA
CDR3 DNA: TGTGCCAGCAGGAGAGATCCGGAGGACACCATATATTTT
CDR3 protein: CASRRDPEDTIYF

J gene: TRBJ2-3
clone size: NA
V gene: TRBV5-1
D gene: TRBD2
CDR3 DNA: TGCGCCAGCAGCTTTAGCGGGCGGGGGGATGGAGATACGCAGTATTTT
CDR3 protein: CASSFSGRGDGDTQYF

J gene: TRBJ1-5
clone size: NA
V gene: TRBV6-6
D gene: NA
CDR3 DNA: TGTGCCAGCGGGGAGTCTCAGGGGAGTCAGCCCCAGCATTTT
CDR3 protein: CASGESQGSQPQHF

J gene: TRBJ2-2
clone size: NA
V gene: TRBV30
D gene: TRBD1
CDR3 DNA: TGTGCCTGGACCGGTCTCGGGACAGGGGAAACCGGGGAGCTGTTTTTT
CDR3 protein: CAWTGLGTGETGELFF

J gene: TRBJ2-5
clone size: NA
V gene: TRBV7-2
D gene: NA
CDR3 DNA: TGTGCCAGCAGCTTCATCAGCCAAGAGACCCAGTACTTC
CDR3 protein: CASSFISQETQYF

J gene: TRBJ1-6
clone size: NA
V gene: TRBV5-1
D gene: TRBD1
CDR3 DNA: TGCGCCAGCAACCCGACGGCAGGGGGTAATTCACCCCTCCACTTT
CDR3 protein: CASNPTAGGNSPLHF

J gene: TRBJ2-3
clone size: NA
V gene: TRBV25-1
D gene: TRBD2
CDR3 DNA: TGTGCCAGCAGTGACCCACGGACTAGCGGGGATACGCAGTATTTT
CDR3 protein: CASSDPRTSGDTQYF

J gene: TRBJ2-7
clone size: NA
V gene: TRBV6-5
D gene: TRBD1
CDR3 DNA: TGTGCCAGCAGTGGCCGGGACAGGGAAGACGAGCAGTACTTC
CDR3 protein: CASSGRDREDEQYF

J gene: TRBJ2-4
clone size: NA
V gene: TRBV30
D gene: TRBD1
CDR3 DNA: TGTGCCTGGAGTGTAACAGGGGACATTCAGTACTTC
CDR3 protein: CAWSVTGDIQYF

J gene: TRBJ1-1
clone size: NA
V gene: TRBV11-2
D gene: TRBD1
CDR3 DNA: TGTGCCAGCAGCTTAGGGGTGACTTTCAGGGGGCCCTTT
CDR3 protein: CASSLGVTFRGPF

J gene: TRBJ1-1
clone size: NA
V gene: TRBV6-1
D gene: TRBD1
CDR3 DNA: TGTGCCAGCAGTGAAGTAGAACAGGGGGCTTACGGGAACACTGAAGCTTTCTTT
CDR3 protein: CASSEVEQGAYGNTEAFF

J gene: TRBJ1-5
clone size: NA
V gene: TRBV7-9
D gene: NA
CDR3 DNA: TGTGCCAGCAGCCCACCAGATTCAAATCAGCCCCAGCATTTT
CDR3 protein: CASSPPDSNQPQHF

J gene: TRBJ1-1
clone size: NA
V gene: TRBV29-1
D gene: TRBD1
CDR3 DNA: TGCAGCGTTGAAGAGGGGGACAGGGAAGCTTTCTTT
CDR3 protein: CSVEEGDREAFF

J gene: TRBJ2-7
clone size: NA
V gene: TRBV5-1
D gene: NA
CDR3 DNA: TGCGCCAGCAGCTTGGGTGCAGGGGACTACGAGCAGTACTTC
CDR3 protein: CASSLGAGDYEQYF

J gene: TRBJ2-1
clone size: once
V gene: TRBV10-3
D gene: TRBD2
CDR3 DNA: TGTGCCATCAGCCCCCCACTAGCGGGGGGACGGTACAATGAGCAGTTCTTC
CDR3 protein: CAISPPLAGGRYNEQFF

J gene: TRBJ1-1
clone size: NA
V gene: TRBV5-1
D gene: NA
CDR3 DNA: TGCGCCAGCAGCCCCTTGCGGGGCACTGAAGCTTTCTTT
CDR3 protein: CASSPLRGTEAFF

J gene: TRBJ1-2
clone size: NA
V gene: TRBV28
D gene: TRBD1
CDR3 DNA: TGTGCCACGACAGGGGGGAGCCTCTATGGCTACACCTTC
CDR3 protein: CATTGGSLYGYTF

J gene: TRBJ2-7
clone size: NA
V gene: TRBV19
D gene: NA
CDR3 DNA: TGTGCCAGTAGTAAAGACTTAGGGGTCGAGCAGTACTTC
CDR3 protein: CASSKDLGVEQYF

J gene: TRBJ2-2
clone size: NA
V gene: TRBV19
D gene: NA
CDR3 DNA: TGTGCCAGTAGTATTCAACCCCCAGGGCTCTCGAACACCGGGGAGCTGTTTTTT
CDR3 protein: CASSIQPPGLSNTGELFF

J gene: TRBJ1-1
clone size: few
V gene: TRBV10-3
D gene: NA
CDR3 DNA: TGTGCCATCAGTGAGACGGGGGGCAGCACTGAAGCTTTCTTT
CDR3 protein: CAISETGGSTEAFF

J gene: TRBJ1-6
clone size: NA
V gene: TRBV5-4
D gene: TRBD1
CDR3 DNA: TGTGCCAGCAGCCCCGTGACCGGGACAGGGAATTCACCCCTCCACTTT
CDR3 protein: CASSPVTGTGNSPLHF

J gene: TRBJ2-7
clone size: once
V gene: TRBV7-2
D gene: NA
CDR3 DNA: TGTGCCAGCAGCTTAGACCCTATCAAGTCCTACGAGCAGTACTTC
CDR3 protein: CASSLDPIKSYEQYF

J gene: TRBJ1-2
clone size: NA
V gene: TRBV4-3
D gene: NA
CDR3 DNA: TGCGCCAGCAGCCAAGAGGCCCACTATGGCTACACCTTC
CDR3 protein: CASSQEAHYGYTF

J gene: TRBJ2-7
clone size: NA
V gene: TRBV2
D gene: NA
CDR3 DNA: TGTGCCAGCAGTGAAATTACCTACGAGCAGTACTTC
CDR3 protein: CASSEITYEQYF

J gene: TRBJ1-4
clone size: NA
V gene: TRBV6-1
D gene: TRBD1
CDR3 DNA: TGTGCCAGCAGTGCACGGACAGGGAATGAAAAACTGTTTTTT
CDR3 protein: CASSARTGNEKLFF

J gene: TRBJ2-2
clone size: NA
V gene: TRBV7-8
D gene: NA
CDR3 DNA: TGTGCCAGCTCCACGGGGGTCACCGGGGAGCTGTTTTTT
CDR3 protein: CASSTGVTGELFF

J gene: TRBJ1-1
clone size: NA
V gene: TRBV7-8
D gene: NA
CDR3 DNA: TGTGCCAGCAGCCGACAGCGAACTTTGAACACTGAAGCTTTCTTT
CDR3 protein: CASSRQRTLNTEAFF

J gene: TRBJ2-6
clone size: NA
V gene: TRBV10-3
D gene: TRBD1
CDR3 DNA: TGTGCCATCAGTGAGGACAGGGCGGACTCTGGGGCCAACGTCCTGACTTTC
CDR3 protein: CAISEDRADSGANVLTF

J gene: TRBJ2-7
clone size: NA
V gene: TRBV4-3
D gene: TRBD1
CDR3 DNA: TGCGCCAGCAGCCCCACCGGGACAGGGGGGTACGAGCAGTACTTC
CDR3 protein: CASSPTGTGGYEQYF

J gene: TRBJ1-2
clone size: NA
V gene: TRBV6-6
D gene: NA
CDR3 DNA: TGTGCCAGCAGTTACTCGGTGTCGCGGGTCTATGGCTACACCTTC
CDR3 protein: CASSYSVSRVYGYTF

J gene: TRBJ2-1
clone size: NA
V gene: TRBV6-1
D gene: TRBD2
CDR3 DNA: TGTGCCAGCAGTGAACGAACTAGCGAGGGCAATGAGCAGTTCTTC
CDR3 protein: CASSERTSEGNEQFF

J gene: TRBJ2-3
clone size: NA
V gene: TRBV23-1
D gene: NA
CDR3 DNA: TGCGCCAGCCATAGCAGCGGGAGCACAGATACGCAGTATTTT
CDR3 protein: CASHSSGSTDTQYF

J gene: TRBJ1-1
clone size: NA
V gene: TRBV5-1
D gene: NA
CDR3 DNA: TGCGCCAGCAGCAGGGATGCGAACAGCGGCACTGAAGCTTTCTTT
CDR3 protein: CASSRDANSGTEAFF

J gene: TRBJ1-2
clone size: NA
V gene: TRBV2
D gene: TRBD1
CDR3 DNA: TGTGCCAGCAGGGGACAGGGAGGGAGCTATGGCTACACCTTC
CDR3 protein: CASRGQGGSYGYTF

J gene: TRBJ1-6
clone size: NA
V gene: TRBV5-6
D gene: NA
CDR3 DNA: TGTGCCAGCAGCCCGGGCGGTCAGGGCCGGAATTCACCCCTCCACTTT
CDR3 protein: CASSPGGQGRNSPLHF

J gene: TRBJ1-1
clone size: NA
V gene: TRBV30
D gene: NA
CDR3 DNA: TGTGCCTGGAGTCCTAGCCATTTGGAGAACACTGAAGCTTTCTTT
CDR3 protein: CAWSPSHLENTEAFF

J gene: TRBJ2-7
clone size: NA
V gene: TRBV6-6
D gene: TRBD2
CDR3 DNA: TGTGCCAGCAATCAACCGACGGGGGGGCCATACGAGCAGTACTTC
CDR3 protein: CASNQPTGGPYEQYF

J gene: TRBJ2-3
clone size: once
V gene: TRBV10-3
D gene: TRBD2
CDR3 DNA: TGTGCCACCCGGCTAGCGGGGAAAGATACGCAGTATTTT
CDR3 protein: CATRLAGKDTQYF

J gene: TRBJ1-2
clone size: NA
V gene: TRBV19
D gene: NA
CDR3 DNA: TGTGCCAGTAGGAGGACAGATTTCTATGGCTACACCTTC
CDR3 protein: CASRRTDFYGYTF

J gene: TRBJ2-2
clone size: NA
V gene: TRBV18
D gene: TRBD1
CDR3 DNA: TGTGCCAGCTCACCCCGGGCTCCCGGGACAGACCCGAACACCGGGGAGCTGTTTTTT
CDR3 protein: CASSPRAPGTDPNTGELFF

J gene: TRBJ1-1
clone size: NA
V gene: TRBV15
D gene: NA
CDR3 DNA: TGTGCCACCAGCAGAGGGGAACAGGGCGTGGGCTCTGAAGCTTTCTTT
CDR3 protein: CATSRGEQGVGSEAFF

J gene: TRBJ2-5
clone size: NA
V gene: TRBV6-6
D gene: TRBD1
CDR3 DNA: TGTGCCAGCAGTCAGGGGGTGGAGACCCAGTACTTC
CDR3 protein: CASSQGVETQYF

J gene: TRBJ1-2
clone size: few
V gene: TRBV4-1
D gene: NA
CDR3 DNA: TGCGCCAGCAGCTTAAGTAGAGCTAACTATGGCTACACCTTC
CDR3 protein: CASSLSRANYGYTF

J gene: TRBJ2-2
clone size: NA
V gene: TRBV7-6
D gene: TRBD2
CDR3 DNA: TGTGCCAGCAGCTTTAGCGGGGGAGCGGTCGGGGAGCTGTTTTTT
CDR3 protein: CASSFSGGAVGELFF